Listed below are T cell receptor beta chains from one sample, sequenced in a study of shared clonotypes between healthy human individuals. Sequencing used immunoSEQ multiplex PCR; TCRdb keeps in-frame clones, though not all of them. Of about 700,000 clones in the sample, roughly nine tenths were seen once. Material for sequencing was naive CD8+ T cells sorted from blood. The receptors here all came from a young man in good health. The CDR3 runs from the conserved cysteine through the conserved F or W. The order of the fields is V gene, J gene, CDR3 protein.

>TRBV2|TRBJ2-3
CASRRGLAGVLDTQYF
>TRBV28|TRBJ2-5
CASTHPPGTGGIRETQYF
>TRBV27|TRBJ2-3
CASSNTHTQYF
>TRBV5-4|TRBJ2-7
CASSWGTGTYEQYF
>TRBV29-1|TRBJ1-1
CSVEMDRATEAFF
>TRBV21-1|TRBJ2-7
CASSKVRSYEQYF
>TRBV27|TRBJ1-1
CASFPIGLTEAFF
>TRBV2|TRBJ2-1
CASRDPRGLFGEQFF
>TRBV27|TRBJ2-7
CASSSNPWTGSYEQYF
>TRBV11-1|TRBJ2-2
CASSLEQGARTGELFF
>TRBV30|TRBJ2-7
CAWSVGQGISYEQYF
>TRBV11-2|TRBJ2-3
CASSVGGRIGPVVSDTQYF
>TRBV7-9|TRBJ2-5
CASSLSQTNGETQYF
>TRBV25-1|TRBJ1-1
CASSYYGNTEAFF
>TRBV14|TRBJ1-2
CASSHWGTANYGYTF
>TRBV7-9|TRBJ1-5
CASSLGTNQPQHF
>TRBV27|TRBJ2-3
CASSSATSGIYTQYF
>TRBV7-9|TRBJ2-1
CASSPWTGEFRNEQFF
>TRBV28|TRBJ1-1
CASSPVRGPDAEAFF
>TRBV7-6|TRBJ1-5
CASSSEPGPSSNQPQHF
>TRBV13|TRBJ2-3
CASSPGDTQYF
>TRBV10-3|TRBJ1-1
CAISGPYNTEAFF
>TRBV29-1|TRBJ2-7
CSAVDGAGGQYF
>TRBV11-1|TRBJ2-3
CASSLKSFGGDTQYF
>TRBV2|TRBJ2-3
CASSLAGIADTQYF
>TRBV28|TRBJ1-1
CASSHTGGGTEAFF
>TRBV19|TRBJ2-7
CASSSSRRDSYEQYF
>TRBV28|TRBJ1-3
CASSYGAGSGNTIYF
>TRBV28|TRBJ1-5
CASSRRTGGPNQPQHF
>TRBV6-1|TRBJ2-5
CASSRDSLLQETQYF
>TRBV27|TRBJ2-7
CASSSITGVLSYEQYF
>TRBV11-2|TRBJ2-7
CASSTRTSGDPSYEQYF
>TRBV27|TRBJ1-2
CASTLVFGQNNGYTF
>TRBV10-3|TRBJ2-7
CAILSGRSAYEQYF
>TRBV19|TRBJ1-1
CASSNQGPREAFF
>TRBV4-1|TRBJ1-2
CASSPRGDHYGYTF
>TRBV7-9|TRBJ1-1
CASSFQNRQTATFF
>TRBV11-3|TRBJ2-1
CASSLGQENIMDNEQFF
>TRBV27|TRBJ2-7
CASSWAGPYEQYF
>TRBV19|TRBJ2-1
CASSLWDRAGEQFF
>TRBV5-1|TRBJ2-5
CASSSLAFQETQYF
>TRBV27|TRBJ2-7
CASSLLTGGGYEQYF
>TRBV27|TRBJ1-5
CASSPGAVSNQPQHF
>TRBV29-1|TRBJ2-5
CSVDTERETQYF
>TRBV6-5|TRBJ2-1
CASSYSEYNEQFF
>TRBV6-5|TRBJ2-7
CASSLAPSGRLEQYF
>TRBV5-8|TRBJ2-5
CASSLPGALLETQYF
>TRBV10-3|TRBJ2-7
CAISEQGSGNYEQYF
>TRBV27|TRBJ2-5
CASSLSGLDTQYF
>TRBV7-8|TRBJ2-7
CASSLRGAYEQYF
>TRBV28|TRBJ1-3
CASSFSGSGNTIYF
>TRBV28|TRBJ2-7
CASSLGVGTAYEQYF
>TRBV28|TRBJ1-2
CASSLPSGGAPGYTF
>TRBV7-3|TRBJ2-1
CASSFGLGLNEQFF
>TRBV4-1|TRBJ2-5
CASSHRGQEETQYF
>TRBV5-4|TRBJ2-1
CASGLLGGPPEQFF
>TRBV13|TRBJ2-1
CASSLASTGVAYNEQFF
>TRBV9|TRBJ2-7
CASSVGGLGSYEQYF
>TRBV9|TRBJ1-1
CASSVALEGGVNTEAFF